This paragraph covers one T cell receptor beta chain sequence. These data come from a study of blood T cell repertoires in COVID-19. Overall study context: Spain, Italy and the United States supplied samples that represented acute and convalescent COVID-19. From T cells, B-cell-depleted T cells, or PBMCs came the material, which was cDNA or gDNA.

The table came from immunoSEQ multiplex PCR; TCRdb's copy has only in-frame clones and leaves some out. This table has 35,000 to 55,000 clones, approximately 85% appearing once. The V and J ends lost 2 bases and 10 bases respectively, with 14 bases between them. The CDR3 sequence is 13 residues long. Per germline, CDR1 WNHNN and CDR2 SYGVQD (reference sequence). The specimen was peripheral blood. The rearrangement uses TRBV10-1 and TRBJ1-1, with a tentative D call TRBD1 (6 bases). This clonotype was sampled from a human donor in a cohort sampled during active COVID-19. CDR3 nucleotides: TGCGCCAGCAGTGAGGGTGCCGGCAGGGGAGCTTTCTTT. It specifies CASSEGAGRGAFF.